These T cell receptor beta chains were read from a single sample in a study of patients and donors after allogeneic stem cell transplantation. From the RT-PCR reads, TCRdb called clonotypes with MiXCR, one entry per CDR3 protein. Here the sample spans 200,000 to 250,000 distinct CDR3 sequences, more than 35% being singletons. Sample: blood, either unsorted or a sorted T cell fraction (not recorded which). The receptors derive from a human donor who was either an allogeneic HSCT recipient or a stem cell or donor lymphocyte infusion donor (not recorded which). It is not recorded whose cells these are; they may come from a transplant donor. Both conserved end residues are part of each CDR3. Each record gives: D gene, clone size, J gene, V gene, CDR3 protein, CDR3 DNA. The D gene is left open where the match is weak. Size is stated for part of the rows, as once, few or many counts, or as a class when the clone is expanded.

TRBD1 - TRBJ1-2 TRBV6-5 CASSGDRGNGYTF TGTGCCAGCAGTGGCGACAGGGGAAATGGCTACACCTTC
TRBD1 - TRBJ2-5 TRBV5-1 CASSLDRAEETQYF TGCGCCAGCAGTTTGGACAGGGCTGAGGAGACCCAGTACTTC
TRBD1 - TRBJ2-3 TRBV29-1 CSVLRDRGNPSTDTQYF TGCAGCGTCTTACGGGACAGGGGGAACCCAAGCACAGATACGCAGTATTTT
- - TRBJ2-3 TRBV21-1 CASSKVGAGRTDTQYF TGTGCCAGCAGCAAAGTGGGGGCAGGGCGCACAGATACGCAGTATTTT
TRBD2 - TRBJ2-3 TRBV28 CASAALLPLAASTDTQYF TGTGCCAGCGCAGCCCTCCTCCCTCTAGCGGCTAGCACAGATACGCAGTATTTT
TRBD1 - TRBJ1-3 TRBV20-1 CSAPGQGNGNTIYF TGCAGTGCGCCGGGACAGGGGAACGGAAACACCATATATTTT
TRBD1 - TRBJ1-1 TRBV25-1 CASSVTGGRTEAFF TGTGCCAGCAGCGTCACAGGGGGCCGGACTGAAGCTTTCTTT
- - TRBJ1-6 TRBV27 CASSLSSAGPESYNSPLHF TGTGCCAGCAGTTTATCGAGTGCAGGGCCCGAATCCTATAATTCACCCCTCCACTTT
TRBD1 - TRBJ2-7 TRBV12-3/TRBV12-4 CASSPRGREDEQYF TGTGCCAGCAGCCCGAGGGGGCGCGAGGACGAGCAGTACTTC
TRBD1 - TRBJ2-2 TRBV29-1 CSGQGSGPGELFF TGCAGCGGACAGGGATCGGGCCCCGGGGAGCTGTTTTTT
- - TRBJ1-2 TRBV29-1 CSVWTPYGDTF TGCAGCGTCTGGACCCCCTATGGCGACACCTTC
- - TRBJ1-3 TRBV7-9 CASSPGGPGNTIYF TGTGCCAGCAGCCCCGGGGGGCCTGGAAACACCATATATTTT
TRBD1 - TRBJ1-1 TRBV3-1 CASSQGDRRYTEAFF TGTGCCAGCAGCCAGGGGGACAGGAGGTACACTGAAGCTTTCTTT
- - TRBJ1-1 TRBV19 CASSITDSKMNTEAFF TGTGCCAGTAGTATAACGGACAGTAAGATGAACACTGAAGCTTTCTTT
- few TRBJ2-2 TRBV10-1 CASSRRVVRGFTGELFF TGCGCCAGCAGTAGGAGGGTTGTCAGGGGTTTCACCGGGGAGCTGTTTTTT
- - TRBJ2-3 TRBV7-2 CASSFRVGFVDTQYF TGTGCCAGCAGCTTCAGGGTGGGGTTTGTAGATACGCAGTATTTT
TRBD1 - TRBJ1-5 TRBV4-1 CASSQVGQGGLQSGPQHF TGCGCCAGCAGCCAAGTCGGACAGGGGGGACTACAATCAGGCCCCCAGCATTTT
- - TRBJ2-1 TRBV5-1 CASSPWTEVPYNEQFF TGCGCCAGCAGCCCATGGACCGAAGTTCCCTACAATGAGCAGTTCTTC
TRBD2 - TRBJ2-1 TRBV20-1 CSARRTSPYNEQFF TGCAGTGCTAGGCGGACTAGCCCCTACAATGAGCAGTTCTTC
- few TRBJ1-1 TRBV7-2 CASSPAYRVNTEAFF TGTGCCAGCAGCCCCGCATACAGGGTGAACACTGAAGCTTTCTTT
- - TRBJ1-6 TRBV5-1 CASSQEGMPSPLHF TGCGCCAGCAGCCAGGAGGGAATGCCTTCACCCCTCCACTTT
- few TRBJ1-1 TRBV5-1 CASSLIGRLNTEAFF TGCGCCAGCAGCTTGATAGGGCGGTTGAACACTGAAGCTTTCTTT
TRBD2 few TRBJ2-5 TRBV24-1 CATSRAGDSETQYF TGTGCCACCAGTAGAGCGGGGGACTCAGAGACCCAGTACTTC
TRBD1 few TRBJ2-2 TRBV4-3 CASSHPTQGAAGELFF TGCGCCAGCAGCCACCCTACTCAGGGGGCGGCCGGGGAGCTGTTTTTT
TRBD1 few TRBJ1-4 TRBV20-1 CSAPHTSTGNEKLFF TGCAGTGCTCCCCATACGTCGACAGGGAATGAAAAACTGTTTTTT
- - TRBJ1-5 TRBV27 CASSSSLQGGQPQHF TGTGCCAGCAGTTCGAGCTTACAGGGCGGTCAGCCCCAGCATTTT
- few TRBJ1-4 TRBV28 CASSLSLGAPNEKLFF TGTGCCAGCAGTTTATCTCTGGGGGCGCCTAATGAAAAACTGTTTTTT
- few TRBJ2-5 TRBV10-3 CAISVVGFPETQYF TGTGCCATCAGTGTAGTGGGGTTTCCAGAGACCCAGTACTTC
TRBD2 - TRBJ2-1 TRBV20-1 CSARAGGPYNEQFF TGCAGTGCTAGAGCGGGGGGGCCGTACAATGAGCAGTTCTTC
- - TRBJ2-2 TRBV7-3 CASSMGLVNTGELFF TGTGCCAGCAGCATGGGACTTGTTAACACCGGGGAGCTGTTTTTT
- - TRBJ1-5 TRBV20-1 CSARAFSGGNQPQHF TGCAGTGCTAGAGCCTTTTCAGGGGGCAATCAGCCCCAGCATTTT
TRBD2 - TRBJ2-7 TRBV4-2 CASSHAGTSGSYEQYF TGTGCCAGCAGCCATGCCGGGACTAGCGGGTCCTACGAGCAGTACTTC
- few TRBJ1-2 TRBV20-1 CSARVQRTALGYTF TGCAGTGCTAGAGTACAAAGGACAGCCCTAGGCTACACCTTC
TRBD1 - TRBJ2-5 TRBV6-2/TRBV6-3 CASSRTGDVETQYF TGTGCCAGCAGTCGGACAGGTGATGTGGAGACCCAGTACTTC
TRBD2 - TRBJ2-1 TRBV5-1 CASSLASGGGNEQFF TGCGCCAGCAGCTTGGCTAGCGGGGGAGGCAATGAGCAGTTCTTC
- - TRBJ1-6 TRBV25-1 CASSTFGKPDSPLHF TGTGCCAGCAGTACATTCGGGAAGCCGGATTCACCCCTCCACTTT
- - TRBJ1-1 TRBV9 CASSRLTGNTEAFF TGTGCCAGCAGCCGACTGACAGGGAACACTGAAGCTTTCTTT
- - TRBJ2-7 TRBV7-9 CASSRSWGLGEQYF TGTGCCAGCAGCCGAAGCTGGGGATTGGGCGAGCAGTACTTC
- - TRBJ1-1 TRBV6-1 CASSPTRYHEAFF TGTGCCAGCAGCCCAACACGGTACCATGAAGCTTTCTTT
- once TRBJ1-1 TRBV3-1 CASTLKAFF TGTGCCAGCACCCTGAAAGCTTTCTTT
- - TRBJ1-1 TRBV5-8 CASSFQGGEYGAFF TGTGCCAGCAGCTTCCAGGGCGGAGAGTATGGAGCTTTCTTT
TRBD1 - TRBJ1-5 TRBV5-6 CASSRTGRDQPQHF TGTGCCAGCAGCCGGACAGGGCGTGATCAGCCCCAGCATTTT
- - TRBJ1-5 TRBV29-1 CSVEQGTNQPQHF TGCAGCGTTGAACAGGGTACCAATCAGCCCCAGCATTTT